This entry lists 3 T cell receptor beta chains sequenced from one sample in a study of cytomegalovirus exposure and HLA in healthy donors. In the PCR, 60 Vbeta and 13 Jbeta primers were used. Using immunoSEQ multiplex PCR, the repertoire was profiled, and TCRdb retains in-frame clones only, with some absent. In the table there are over 80,000 clones, roughly 76% of which are singletons. Sequencing input: PBMCs. These receptors were collected from a man in his forties in good health and CMV-seronegative.

This clone was counted between two and nine times. The chain couples TRBV2 to TRBJ2-1; D unclear. V lost 3 bases and J lost 8, with 8 bases in between. The germline CDR1 and CDR2 sequences are SNHLY and FYNNEI. The CDR3 covers 12 residues. CDR3 residues: CASSDQVHEQFF. CDR3 nucleotide sequence: TGTGCCAGCAGTGATCAGGTCCATGAGCAGTTCTTC. The variable domain in full, completed from reference TRBV2 and TRBJ2-1, reads EPEVTQTPSHQVTQMGQEVILRCVPISNHLYFYWYRQILGQKVEFLVSFYNNEISEKSEIFDDQFSVERPDGSNFTLKIRSTKLEDSAMYFCASSDQVHEQFFGPGTRLTVL.

This clone was found once. The rearrangement links TRBV6-1 to TRBJ1-4; 7 bases fit TRBD1. CDR1 is MNHNS, CDR2 SASEGT, per germline. With V trimmed by 6 bases and J by 3 bases, 4 bases remained unmatched. The CDR3 totals 14 residues. The CDR3 reads CASRNRGANEKLFF. The DNA of the CDR3 is TGTGCCAGCAGGAACAGGGGTGCTAATGAAAAACTGTTTTTT.

The gene calls are TRBV30 and TRBJ2-1; possible D gene TRBD1, 6 bases. Between the trimmed V and J ends, which lost 7 bases and 4 bases, there was a span of 17 bases. This CDR3 has 14 amino acids. Germline CDR1 GTSNPN, CDR2 SVGIG (reference sequence). CDR3 loop: CALNPGQEYNEQFF. DNA of the CDR3: TGTGCCTTGAACCCGGGACAAGAATACAATGAGCAGTTCTTC.